The present T cell receptor beta chain was sequenced within a study of Graves' ophthalmopathy and Graves' hyperthyroidism. Hyperthyroidism in these 18- to 65-year-old patients was newly diagnosed, lasting under 2 months. Clinicians made diagnoses from clinical symptoms, serum thyroxine, TRAb, thyroid ultrasound and orbital computed tomography. Study results and caveats: Most expanded clonotypes in thyroid above 0.001 frequency also showed up in blood.

There are 15 residues in the CDR3. Germline V gene lookup returns CDR1 SGHTA and CDR2 FQGNSA. Worth noting for this clonotype: Its antigen remains unidentified. A much larger clonotype is one base distant, so this may be a read error.

Using RNA transcripts, the TCR beta CDR3 regions were amplified. The first-round RT-PCR employed HTBI primers together with the Qiagen OneStep RT-PCR kit. A multiplex PCR was then performed as the second round. In TCRdb, the multiplex PCR reads were re-called with MiXCR into one record per CDR3 protein. The repertoire holds about 1.2 million distinct CDR3 sequences, less than 45% seen once, with over 8.5% in the top ten. The sequence was collected from an adult man with Graves' hyperthyroidism. The chain combines TRBV7-2 with TRBJ1-4, with D maybe TRBD1 (5 bases). The sample comprised peripheral blood or thyroid tissue (not recorded which). Here the CDR3 reads CASSSQGRSNGKLFF. CDR3 nucleotide sequence: TGTGCCAGCAGCTCCCAGGGACGGTCTAATGGAAAACTGTTTTTT.